This T cell receptor (beta chain) came from a study of radiation and T cells in renal cell carcinoma. Sequencing was performed with immunoSEQ multiplex PCR; in TCRdb, only in-frame clones are kept and a portion is missing. Of 130,000 to 150,000 clones in the sample, 65% to 90% were seen once. Points from the study as a whole: From baseline, blood top tumor clonotypes peaked at 2 weeks post-radiation.

To note about this clone: Its cognate antigen is unknown.

Between the trimmed V and J ends, which lost 4 bases and 0 bases, there was a span of 16 bases. The germline V gene encodes CDR1 MGHDK and CDR2 SYGVNS. CDR3 size: 17 residues. Specified time point: blood 4 weeks post-SBRT, at nephrectomy. Treatment specified: 15 Gy SBRT to primary tumor, nephrectomy 4 weeks later. Nephrectomy followed 15 Gy stereotactic body radiation by 4 weeks. Radiation-treated patients gave blood at baseline, week 2 and week 4. The patient's renal cell carcinoma had clear cell pathology. V and J are TRBV25-1 and TRBJ1-3; D gene ambiguous. The starting material was blood, obtained from a patient whose treatment included radiotherapy and nephrectomy. This receptor was taken from a woman between 45 and 60 years old with renal cell carcinoma. CDR3 DNA sequence: TGTGCCAGCAGTGCCTCCTTGGGGTTTACCTCTGGAAACACCATATATTTT. Translation gives CASSASLGFTSGNTIYF. Full variable domain (remainder filled in from reference TRBV25-1 and TRBJ1-3): EADIYQTPRYLVIGTGKKITLECSQTMGHDKMYWYQQDPGMELHLIHYSYGVNSTEKGDLSSESTVSRIRTEHFPLTLESARPSHTSQYLCASSASLGFTSGNTIYFGEGSWLTVV.